This T cell receptor (beta chain) was sequenced for a study of cytomegalovirus exposure and HLA in healthy donors. Study in general: Earlier findings included some 120 million unique TCR beta sequences obtained from roughly 200 million T cells.

CDR3 length equals 16 residues. CDR1 SGDLS and CDR2 YYNGEE come from the germline V gene. Trimming at V came to 3 bases and at J to 5 bases, leaving 11 bases not matched to a gene. Study findings and constraints: A later analysis found most CMV-associated TCR beta chains apparently HLA-restricted. Excluded were some V segments that proved indistinguishable, including TRBV6-2 and TRBV6-3. Clonal expansion, a later analysis showed, was greater in HLA-associated TCR beta chains than in equally common others.

This clone appeared a few times. Its specificity is not known. Primers for the PCR totalled 60 Vbeta and 13 Jbeta. Clones were sequenced by immunoSEQ multiplex PCR, and TCRdb holds only the in-frame ones, with some missing. Of about 140,000 clones in the sample, 78% are singletons; the top ten hold roughly 2.8%. V and J are TRBV9 and TRBJ2-5, with 9 bases that match TRBD1. Sequencing was performed on PBMCs. This TCR came from a male donor in good health and CMV-seronegative. Written as DNA, the CDR3 is TGTGCCAGCAGCGAGGGGGAGGGACAGGGAAGGGAGACCCAGTACTTC. This encodes CASSEGEGQGRETQYF. Variable domain in full (rest from reference TRBV9 and TRBJ2-5): DSGVTQTPKHLITATGQRVTLRCSPRSGDLSVYWYQQSLDQGLQFLIQYYNGEERAKGNILERFSAQQFPDLHSELNLSSLELGDSALYFCASSEGEGQGRETQYFGPGTRLLVL.